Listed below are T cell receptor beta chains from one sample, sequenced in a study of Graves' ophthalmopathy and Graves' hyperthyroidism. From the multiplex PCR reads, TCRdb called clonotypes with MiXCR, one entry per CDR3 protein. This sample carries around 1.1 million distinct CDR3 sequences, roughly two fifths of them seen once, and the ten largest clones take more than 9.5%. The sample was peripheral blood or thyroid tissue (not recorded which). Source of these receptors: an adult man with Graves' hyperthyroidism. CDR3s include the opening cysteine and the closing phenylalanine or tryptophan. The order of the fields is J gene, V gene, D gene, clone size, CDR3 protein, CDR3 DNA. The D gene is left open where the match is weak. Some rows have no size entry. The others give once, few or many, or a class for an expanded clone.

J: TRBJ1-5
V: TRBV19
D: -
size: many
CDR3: CASSREPGDSNQPQHF
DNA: TGTGCCAGTAGCCGAGAACCAGGAGATAGCAATCAGCCCCAGCATTTT

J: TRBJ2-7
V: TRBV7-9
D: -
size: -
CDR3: CASSPGFRGYEQYF
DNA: TGTGCCAGCAGCCCAGGATTCCGTGGCTACGAGCAGTACTTC

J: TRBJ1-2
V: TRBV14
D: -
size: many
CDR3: CASSGKTPRDGYTF
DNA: TGTGCCAGCAGCGGCAAGACCCCTCGGGATGGCTACACCTTC

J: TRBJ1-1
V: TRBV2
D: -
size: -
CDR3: CASQWAQANTEAFF
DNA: TGTGCCAGCCAGTGGGCACAGGCGAACACTGAAGCTTTCTTT

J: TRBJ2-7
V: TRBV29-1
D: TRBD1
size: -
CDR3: CSVGDRGFEQYF
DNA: TGCAGCGTTGGGGACAGGGGGTTCGAGCAGTACTTC

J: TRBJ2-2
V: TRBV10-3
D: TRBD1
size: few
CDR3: CAISDDRVPNTGELFF
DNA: TGTGCCATCAGTGACGACAGGGTTCCGAACACCGGGGAGCTGTTTTTT

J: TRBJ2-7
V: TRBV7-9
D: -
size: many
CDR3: CASSASDSYEQYF
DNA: TGTGCCAGCAGCGCCAGCGACTCCTACGAGCAGTACTTC

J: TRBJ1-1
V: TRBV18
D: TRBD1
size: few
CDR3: CASSKGQGDTEAFF
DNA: TGTGCCAGCTCAAAGGGACAGGGGGATACTGAAGCTTTCTTT

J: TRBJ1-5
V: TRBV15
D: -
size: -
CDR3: CATSRDWSEAPQHF
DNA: TGTGCCACCAGCAGAGATTGGAGTGAGGCGCCCCAGCATTTT

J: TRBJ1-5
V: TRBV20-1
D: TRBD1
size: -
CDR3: CSARERDRGSIIQPQHF
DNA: TGCAGTGCTAGAGAGAGGGACAGGGGTTCGATTATTCAGCCCCAGCATTTT

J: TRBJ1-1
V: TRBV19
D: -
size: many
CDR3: CASSPPWTSTEAFF
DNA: TGTGCCAGTAGTCCTCCTTGGACGAGCACTGAAGCTTTCTTT

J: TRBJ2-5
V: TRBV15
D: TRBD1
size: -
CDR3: CATSKALGLQGGGETQYF
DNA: TGTGCCACCAGCAAGGCCCTTGGGCTACAGGGGGGTGGAGAGACCCAGTACTTC

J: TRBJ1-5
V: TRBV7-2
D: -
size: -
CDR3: CASSPTGREGQPQHF
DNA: TGTGCCAGCAGCCCGACAGGCAGGGAGGGGCAGCCCCAGCATTTT

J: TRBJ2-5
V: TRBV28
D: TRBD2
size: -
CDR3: CASWTREETQYF
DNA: TGTGCCAGTTGGACTAGAGAAGAGACCCAGTACTTC

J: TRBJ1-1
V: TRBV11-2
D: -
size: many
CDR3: CASSSEGGYTTDVNTEAFF
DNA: TGTGCCAGCAGCTCTGAAGGTGGATACACTACGGACGTGAACACTGAAGCTTTCTTT

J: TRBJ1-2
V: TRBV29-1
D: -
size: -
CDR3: CSVPANENYGYTF
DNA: TGCAGCGTCCCAGCTAATGAAAACTATGGCTACACCTTC

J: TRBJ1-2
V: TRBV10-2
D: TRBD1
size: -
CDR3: CASSEPDRVTRIGYTF
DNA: TGCGCCAGCAGTGAGCCGGACAGGGTAACACGTATAGGCTACACCTTC

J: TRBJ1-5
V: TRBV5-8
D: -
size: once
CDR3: CASSFFLDSSNKPQHF
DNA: TGTGCCAGCAGCTTTTTTTTAGACAGTAGCAATAAGCCCCAGCATTTT

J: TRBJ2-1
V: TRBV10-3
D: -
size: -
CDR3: CATDPAGSNEQFF
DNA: TGTGCCACCGACCCTGCAGGGAGCAATGAGCAGTTCTTC

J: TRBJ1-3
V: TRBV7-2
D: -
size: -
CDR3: CASSFRGGAGSTIYF
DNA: TGTGCCAGCAGCTTCCGAGGGGGGGCCGGAAGCACCATATATTTT

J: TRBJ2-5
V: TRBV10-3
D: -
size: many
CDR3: CAISETSGKRTQETQYF
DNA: TGTGCCATCAGTGAGACTTCAGGGAAGAGGACACAAGAGACCCAGTACTTC

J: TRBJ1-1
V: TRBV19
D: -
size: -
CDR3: CATLARGGRAEAFF
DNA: TGTGCCACTCTCGCGCGAGGAGGAAGGGCTGAAGCTTTCTTT

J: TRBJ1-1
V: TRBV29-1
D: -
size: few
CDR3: CSVTGLNTEAFF
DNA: TGCAGCGTTACAGGTTTGAACACTGAAGCTTTCTTT

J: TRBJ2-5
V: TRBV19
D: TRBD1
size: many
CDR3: CATGLRDSQETQYF
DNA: TGTGCCACCGGTCTCCGGGACAGCCAAGAGACCCAGTACTTC

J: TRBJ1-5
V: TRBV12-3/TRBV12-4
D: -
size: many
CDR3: CASSSHTVRSQPQHF
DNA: TGTGCCAGCAGTTCTCATACCGTAAGATCCCAGCCCCAGCATTTT

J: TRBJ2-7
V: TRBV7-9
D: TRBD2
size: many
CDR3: CASSLVGGGNEQYF
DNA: TGTGCCAGCAGCTTAGTTGGCGGGGGAAACGAGCAGTACTTC

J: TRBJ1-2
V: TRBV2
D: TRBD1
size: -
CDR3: CASRDQGGGGWGYGYTF
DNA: TGTGCCAGCAGAGACCAGGGTGGAGGGGGCTGGGGCTATGGCTACACCTTC

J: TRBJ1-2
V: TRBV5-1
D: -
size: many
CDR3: CASSSQLSGYTF
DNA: TGCGCCAGCAGTTCTCAGTTGTCTGGCTACACCTTC

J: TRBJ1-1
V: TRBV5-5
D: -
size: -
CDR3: CASSQGLQGRTEASF
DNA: TGCGCCAGCAGCCAAGGTTTGCAGGGGAGGACTGAAGCTTCCTTT

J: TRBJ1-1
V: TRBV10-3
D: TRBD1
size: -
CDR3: CAISRGQGVAEAFF
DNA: TGTGCCATCAGCCGGGGACAGGGTGTGGCTGAAGCTTTCTTT

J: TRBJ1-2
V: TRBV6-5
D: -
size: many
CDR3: CASSRDRDTVGYGYTF
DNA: TGTGCCAGCAGTCGCGACCGGGACACCGTTGGCTATGGCTACACCTTC

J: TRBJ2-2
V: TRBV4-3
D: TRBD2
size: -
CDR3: CASSQVAGGRAGELFF
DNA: TGCGCCAGCAGCCAAGTTGCGGGGGGGCGCGCCGGGGAGCTGTTTTTT

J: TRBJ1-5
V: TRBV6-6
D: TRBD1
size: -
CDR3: CASAGTVSDQPQHF
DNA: TGTGCCAGTGCCGGGACAGTTTCGGATCAGCCCCAGCATTTT

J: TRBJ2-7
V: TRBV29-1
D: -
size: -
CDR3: CSVVSGGRSYEQYF
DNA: TGCAGCGTTGTTAGTGGGGGCAGGTCCTACGAGCAGTACTTC

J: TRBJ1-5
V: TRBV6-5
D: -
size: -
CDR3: CASSYSGAQGLFSQHF
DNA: TGTGCCAGCAGTTACTCAGGTGCCCAGGGACTGTTCTCGCAGCATTTT